What follows describes a single T cell receptor beta chain. There is no known antigen for this receptor. Base qualities are not at hand, and no much larger clone is one base apart. The data stem from a study of T cell changes during pregnancy in multiple sclerosis (dated by TCRdb to about 2019). For the wider study: Changes in the T cell repertoire over the course of pregnancy were examined in this study in women with multiple sclerosis.

Reading the germline V gene (reference sequence) gives CDR1 SGHKS and CDR2 YYEKEE. V is cut back by 4 bases and J by 5 bases, with 8 bases in the junction unmatched. The CDR3 measures 14 amino acids from cysteine to phenylalanine. CDR3 DNA is the only sequence kept; it has 42 bases, read in frame from the first base. Libraries were built with the immunoSEQ multiplex PCR assay. TCRdb limited this immuneACCESS table to in-frame rearrangements with V and J called. A share of clones is missing; checked studies link under half to unresolved V genes, and the rest is unexplained. For this sample there are around 70,000 clones; 80% to 95% appear just once. The ten top clones hold over 2% of the sample.

The TCR sequence derives from a female donor with multiple sclerosis, enrolled in a pregnancy study. Sample: peripheral blood, taken before pregnancy. The rearrangement combines TRBV5-5 with TRBJ2-7, with 8 middle bases fitting TRBD2. The sequenced DNA is TGTGCCAGCAGCCGAGCGGGAGATGGCCACGAGCAGTACTTC. Its protein is CASSRAGDGHEQYF.